One sample yielded the 17 T cell receptor beta chains listed below, sequenced in a study of cytomegalovirus exposure and HLA in healthy donors. PCR primers comprised 60 Vbeta and 13 Jbeta primers. Libraries were prepared by immunoSEQ multiplex PCR; TCRdb keeps only in-frame clonotypes and omits some of them. Of over 150,000 clones in the sample, 70% to 85% were seen once. The specimen sequenced was PBMCs. The receptor set was obtained from a man between 18 and 29 years old in good health and CMV-seronegative.

The chain carries TRBV15 and TRBJ2-3, with D possibly matching TRBD2 (5 bases). Germline CDR1 reads LNHNV; CDR2 reads YYDKDF (reference sequence). The V end lost 0 bases, the J end lost 2 bases, and 12 bases lay between the germline ends. The CDR3 is 16 residues long. This CDR3 reads CATSRERSGLTDTQYF. In DNA, the CDR3 is TGTGCCACCAGCAGAGAGAGAAGCGGCCTCACAGATACGCAGTATTTT.

This clone was detected a few times. The J gene is TRBJ1-4, the V gene TRBV9; no reliable D call. CDR3 length equals 13 residues. Trimming took 10 bases from V and 2 from J, leaving 12 bases between them. Germline loops: CDR1 SGDLS, CDR2 YYNGEE. CDR3 coding DNA: TGTGCCTCCGCTAGCGGCACTAATGAAAAACTGTTTTTT. Protein product: CASASGTNEKLFF.

This chain uses TRBV5-5 with TRBJ2-7; weak D call: TRBD1 (5 bases). The germline gives CDR1 SGHKS, CDR2 YYEKEE (reference sequence). This CDR3 is 16 amino acids long. Trimming left V 5 bases short and J 2 bases short, with 20 bases between. The CDR3 here is CASRLGEWPGPYEQYF. DNA of the CDR3: TGTGCCAGCAGATTAGGCGAGTGGCCAGGGCCCTACGAGCAGTACTTC.

As regards this clone: Other DNA sequences in the same sample also yield this CDR3. The chain links TRBV30 to TRBJ2-5; 8 nucleotides line up with TRBD1. The CDR3 extends over 13 amino acids. Germline V gene lookup returns CDR1 GTSNPN and CDR2 SVGIG (reference sequence). J lost 2 bases, V lost 8 bases, and 7 bases had no gene match. The chain's CDR3 is CAASRTGQETQYF. CDR3 bases: TGTGCCGCTTCCCGGACAGGGCAAGAGACCCAGTACTTC. Full variable domain (remainder filled in from reference TRBV30 and TRBJ2-5): SQTIHQWPATLVQPVGSPLSLECTVEGTSNPNLYWYRQAAGRGLQLLFYSVGIGQISSEVPQNLSASRPQDRQFILSSKKLLLSDSGFYLCAASRTGQETQYFGPGTRLLVL.

This clone was seen just once. The chain employs TRBV21-1 and TRBJ1-2. TRBV21-1 is labeled a pseudogene. This CDR3 has 16 amino acids. The chain's CDR3 is CASSNTTNQDWDGYTF. The CDR3 DNA sequence: TGTGCCAGCAGCAACACTACAAACCAAGATTGGGATGGCTACACCTTC.

The chain joins TRBV5-1 to TRBJ1-1, with D perhaps TRBD1 (5 bases). From germline, CDR1 is SGHRS and CDR2 YFSETQ. Trimming left V 4 bases short and J 5 bases short, with 21 bases between. The CDR3 is 16 amino acids. The DNA for the CDR3 is TGCGCCAGCAGCCCAACCGGGGGGGGATTAGAGACTGAAGCTTTCTTT. Residues: CASSPTGGGLETEAFF.

This sequence joins TRBV18 and TRBJ2-5; tentative D call: TRBD2 (6 bases). The J call may be in error: the DNA end matches TRBJ2-7 better. The length of the CDR3 is 15 residues. Germline V gene lookup returns CDR1 KGHSH and CDR2 LQKENI. Here the CDR3 reads CASSPVGGMTYEQYF. The CDR3 DNA sequence: TGTGCCAGCTCCCCCGTCGGGGGAATGACCTACGAGCAGTACTTC.

The V and J genes are TRBV4-1 and TRBJ1-2, with 9 positions matching TRBD1. With 6 bases clipped from V and 8 bases from J, the junction kept 13 bases outside the gene matches. Germline CDR1 and CDR2: MGHRA and YSYEKL. The CDR3 has 15 residues. CDR3 in amino acids: CASSQGDRVLFGYTF. Here the CDR3 DNA reads TGCGCCAGCAGTCAGGGGGACAGGGTACTTTTCGGCTACACCTTC.

The gene calls are TRBV7-2 and TRBJ2-1; 7 bases agree with TRBD1. CDR3 length: 15 residues. J was trimmed by 4 bases and V by 1 base; bases with no gene match: 4. The germline gives CDR1 SGHTA, CDR2 FQGNSA. CDR3 amino acids: CASSLVGGPYNEQFF. CDR3 in DNA: TGTGCCAGCAGCTTAGTAGGGGGCCCTTACAATGAGCAGTTCTTC.

The V and J genes are TRBV11-2 and TRBJ1-4; no definite D call. Between the trimmed V and J ends, which lost 0 bases and 8 bases, there was a span of 13 bases. Per germline, CDR1 SGHAT and CDR2 FQNNGV. The CDR3 is 15 amino acids. The CDR3, as DNA: TGTGCCAGCAGCTTAGATTCCGGCAGCGGAGAAAAACTGTTTTTT. Translated, it gives CASSLDSGSGEKLFF.

This chain joins TRBV6-6 and TRBJ1-2; TRBD1 aligns across 8 bases. After removal of 0 bases from V and 13 bases from J, the junction contained 7 bases not matched to a gene. The germline V gene encodes CDR1 MNHNY and CDR2 SVGAGI (reference sequence). The CDR3 is 13 amino acids. The chain's CDR3 is CASSYSRQGIITF. The CDR3 DNA reads as TGTGCCAGCAGTTACTCCCGACAGGGGATCATCACCTTC.

This sequence joins TRBV11-2 and TRBJ1-1; D uncertain. Looked up from germline, CDR1 is SGHAT and CDR2 is FQNNGV. The CDR3 consists of 17 residues. V was cut by 2 bases and J by 0 bases, with 16 bases left in between. Here the CDR3 reads CASSLYPGTLMNTEAFF. Here the CDR3 DNA reads TGTGCCAGCAGCTTATATCCAGGAACTCTGATGAACACTGAAGCTTTCTTT.

The CDR3 DNA follows: TGCGCCAGCAGCCATCAGGGGAACTCACCCCTCCACTTT. It specifies CASSHQGNSPLHF. V and J are TRBV4-1 and TRBJ1-6, with D possibly matching TRBD1 (6 bases). V was pared by 3 bases and J by 10 bases, with 10 bases between. The CDR3 extends over 13 amino acids. Germline CDR1 reads MGHRA; CDR2 reads YSYEKL.

The chain joins TRBV28 to TRBJ2-2; 7 nucleotides line up with TRBD2. Germline V gene lookup returns CDR1 MDHEN and CDR2 SYDVKM. The J segment lost 5 bases and the V segment lost 3 bases, leaving 6 bases of the junction unmatched. The CDR3 loop spans 15 amino acids. The CDR3 is CASSFSLRGTGELFF. The CDR3 DNA reads as TGTGCCAGCAGTTTTAGCTTGCGGGGGACCGGGGAGCTGTTTTTT.

This clone has a single count. The J gene is TRBJ1-2, the V gene TRBV5-8; D gene ambiguous. Trimming took off 0 bases at V and 1 base at J, with 7 bases between the two ends. CDR1 is SGHTS, CDR2 YDEGEE, per germline. The CDR3 loop spans 14 amino acids. CDR3 loop: CASSLVFGNYGYTF. In DNA, the CDR3 is TGTGCCAGCAGCTTGGTTTTCGGTAACTATGGCTACACCTTC.

CDR3 coding DNA: TGCGCCAGCAGCTTGGATGTTGGGCAGATTGAAAAACTGTTTTTT. It translates to CASSLDVGQIEKLFF. The V call is TRBV5-1, the J call TRBJ1-4; no definite D call. CDR3 length equals 15 residues. With 0 bases removed from V and 7 bases from J, the gap between germline ends came to 13 bases. Germline CDR1 SGHRS, CDR2 YFSETQ.

The chain links TRBV11-3 to TRBJ1-1; 7 bases agree with TRBD1. J was trimmed by 5 bases and V by 1 base; bases with no gene match: 13. The germline V gene has CDR1 SGHNT and CDR2 YENEEA. The CDR3 totals 17 residues. CDR3 bases: TGTGCCAGCAGCTTAGGACTATTTCAGACAGGGAGGACTGAAGCTTTCTTT. Protein product: CASSLGLFQTGRTEAFF.